This T cell receptor (beta chain) originates from a study of blood T cell repertoires in COVID-19. In the study overall: Samples came from the United States, Italy and Spain, spanning acute and convalescent COVID-19. T cells, B-cell-depleted T cells, or PBMCs provided the cDNA or gDNA that served as material.

Original methodology: Amplification of reference gene primers provided the estimated nucleated cell counts. Assay: immunoSEQ multiplex PCR; the TCRdb copy retains only in-frame clones and omits some. V, J and clone size reflect that table, while D and trimming were determined from the DNA. The profile shows about 59,000 clones, about 70% of them singletons. With 1 base clipped from V and 4 bases from J, the junction kept 3 bases outside the gene matches. The germline V gene encodes CDR1 MGHRA and CDR2 YSYEKL. The length of the CDR3 is 14 residues. This clone came up a few times. The clonotype comes from a woman aged 70-85 years with acute or convalescent COVID-19. The rearrangement uses TRBV4-1 and TRBJ1-2; 7 nucleotides agree with TRBD1. Material for sequencing was peripheral blood. The CDR3 reads CASSQVGDSYGYTF. The CDR3 DNA reads TGCGCCAGCAGCCAAGTCGGGGACAGCTATGGCTACACCTTC.